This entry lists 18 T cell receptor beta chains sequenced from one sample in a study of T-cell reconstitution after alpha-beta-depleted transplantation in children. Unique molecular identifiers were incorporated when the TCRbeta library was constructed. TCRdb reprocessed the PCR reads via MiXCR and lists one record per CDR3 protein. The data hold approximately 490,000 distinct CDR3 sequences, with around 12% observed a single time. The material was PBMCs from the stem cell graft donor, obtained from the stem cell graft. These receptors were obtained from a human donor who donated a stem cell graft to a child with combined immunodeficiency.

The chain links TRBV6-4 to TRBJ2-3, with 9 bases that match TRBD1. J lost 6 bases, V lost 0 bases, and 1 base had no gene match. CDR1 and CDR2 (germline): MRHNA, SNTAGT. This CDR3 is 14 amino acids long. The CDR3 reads CASSDSQGADTQYF. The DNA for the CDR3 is TGTGCCAGCAGTGACTCACAGGGGGCGGATACGCAGTATTTT.

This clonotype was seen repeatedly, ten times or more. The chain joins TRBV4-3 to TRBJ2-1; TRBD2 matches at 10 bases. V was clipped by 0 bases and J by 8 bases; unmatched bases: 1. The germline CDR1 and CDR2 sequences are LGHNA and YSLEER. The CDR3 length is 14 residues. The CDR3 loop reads CASSQDLAGDEQFF. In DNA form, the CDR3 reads TGCGCCAGCAGCCAAGATCTAGCGGGGGATGAGCAGTTCTTC.

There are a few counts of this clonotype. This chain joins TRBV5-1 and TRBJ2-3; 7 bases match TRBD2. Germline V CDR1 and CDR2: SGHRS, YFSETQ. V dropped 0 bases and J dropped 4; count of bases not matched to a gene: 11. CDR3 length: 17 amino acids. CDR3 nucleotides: TGCGCCAGCAGCTTGGCCGGGAGGATTGGTCCCCCAGATACGCAGTATTTT. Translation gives CASSLAGRIGPPDTQYF.

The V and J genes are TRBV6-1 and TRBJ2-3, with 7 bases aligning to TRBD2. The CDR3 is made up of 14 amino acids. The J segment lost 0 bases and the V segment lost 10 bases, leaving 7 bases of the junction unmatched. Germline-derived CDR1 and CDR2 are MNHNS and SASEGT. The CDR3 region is CATTRGVSTDTQYF. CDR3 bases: TGTGCCACCACCCGGGGGGTGAGCACAGATACGCAGTATTTT.

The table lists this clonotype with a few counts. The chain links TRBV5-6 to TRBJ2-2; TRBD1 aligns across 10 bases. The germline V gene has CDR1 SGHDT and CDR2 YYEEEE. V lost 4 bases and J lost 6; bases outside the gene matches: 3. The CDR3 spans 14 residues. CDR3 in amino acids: CASSGDRGAGELFF. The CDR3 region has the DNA TGTGCCAGCAGCGGGGACAGGGGCGCCGGGGAGCTGTTTTTT.

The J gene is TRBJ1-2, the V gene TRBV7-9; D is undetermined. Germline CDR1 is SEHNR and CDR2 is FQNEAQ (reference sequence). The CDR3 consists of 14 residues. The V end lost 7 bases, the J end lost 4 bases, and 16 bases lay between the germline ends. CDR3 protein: CASNLTGIRYGYTF. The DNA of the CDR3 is TGTGCCAGCAACTTGACCGGGATCCGCTATGGCTACACCTTC.

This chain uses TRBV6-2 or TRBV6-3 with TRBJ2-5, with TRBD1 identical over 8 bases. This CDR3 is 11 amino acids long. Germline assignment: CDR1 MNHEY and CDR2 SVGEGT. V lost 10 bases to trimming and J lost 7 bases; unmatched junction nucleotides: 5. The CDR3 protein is CATRQGRTQYF. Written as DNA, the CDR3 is TGTGCCACCCGACAGGGGCGGACCCAGTACTTC.

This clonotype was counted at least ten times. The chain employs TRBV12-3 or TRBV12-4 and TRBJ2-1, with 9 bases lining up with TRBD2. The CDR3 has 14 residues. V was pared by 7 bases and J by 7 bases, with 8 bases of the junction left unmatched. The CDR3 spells CASTVGLATNEQFF. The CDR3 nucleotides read TGTGCCAGCACCGTCGGACTAGCGACTAATGAGCAGTTCTTC.

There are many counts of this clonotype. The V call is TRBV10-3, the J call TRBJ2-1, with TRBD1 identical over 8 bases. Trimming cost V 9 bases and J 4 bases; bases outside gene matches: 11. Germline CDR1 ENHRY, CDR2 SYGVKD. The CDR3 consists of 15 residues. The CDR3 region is CAIGTGGAAYNEQFF. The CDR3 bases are TGTGCCATAGGGACAGGCGGGGCCGCTTACAATGAGCAGTTCTTC.

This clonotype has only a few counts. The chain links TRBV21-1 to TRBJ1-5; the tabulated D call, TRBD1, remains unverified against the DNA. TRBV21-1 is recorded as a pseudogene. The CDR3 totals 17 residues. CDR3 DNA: TGTGCCAGCAGCATACCCGGGGGGACAGGGGATAATCAGCCCCAGCATTTT. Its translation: CASSIPGGTGDNQPQHF.

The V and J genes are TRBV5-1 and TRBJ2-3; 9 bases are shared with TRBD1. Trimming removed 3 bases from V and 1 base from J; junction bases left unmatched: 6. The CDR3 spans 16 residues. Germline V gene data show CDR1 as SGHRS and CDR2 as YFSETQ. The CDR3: CASSWTGVGGTDTQYF. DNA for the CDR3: TGCGCCAGCAGCTGGACAGGGGTGGGTGGCACAGATACGCAGTATTTT. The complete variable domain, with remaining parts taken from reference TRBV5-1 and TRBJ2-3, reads KAGVTQTPRYLIKTRGQQVTLSCSPISGHRSVSWYQQTPGQGLQFLFEYFSETQRNKGNFPGRFSGRQFSNSRSEMNVSTLELGDSALYLCASSWTGVGGTDTQYFGPGTRLTVL.

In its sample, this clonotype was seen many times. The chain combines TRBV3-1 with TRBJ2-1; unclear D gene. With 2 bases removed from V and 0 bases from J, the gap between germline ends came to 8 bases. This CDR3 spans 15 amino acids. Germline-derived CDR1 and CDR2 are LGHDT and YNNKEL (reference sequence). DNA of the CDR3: TGTGCCAGCAGCCAAAAGGCGAGCTCCTACAATGAGCAGTTCTTC. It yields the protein CASSQKASSYNEQFF.

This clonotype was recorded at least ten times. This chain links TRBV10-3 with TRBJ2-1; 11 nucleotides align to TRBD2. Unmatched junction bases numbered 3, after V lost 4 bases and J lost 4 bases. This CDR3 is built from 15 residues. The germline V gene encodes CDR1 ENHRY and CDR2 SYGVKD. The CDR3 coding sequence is TGTGCCATCAGTGCGGGACTAGCGGAATACAATGAGCAGTTCTTC. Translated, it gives CAISAGLAEYNEQFF.

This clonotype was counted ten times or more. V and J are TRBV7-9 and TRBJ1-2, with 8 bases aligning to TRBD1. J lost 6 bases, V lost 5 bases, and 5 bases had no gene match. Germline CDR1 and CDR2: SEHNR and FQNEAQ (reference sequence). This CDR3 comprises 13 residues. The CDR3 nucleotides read TGTGCCAGCAGCCCGACAGGGGTAAATGGCTACACCTTC. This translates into CASSPTGVNGYTF.

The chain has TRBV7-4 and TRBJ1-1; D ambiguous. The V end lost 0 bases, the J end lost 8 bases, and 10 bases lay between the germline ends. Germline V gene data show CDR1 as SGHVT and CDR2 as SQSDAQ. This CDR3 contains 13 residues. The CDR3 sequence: CASSLAIGQEAFF. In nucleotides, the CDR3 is TGTGCCAGCAGCTTAGCGATTGGGCAGGAAGCTTTCTTT.

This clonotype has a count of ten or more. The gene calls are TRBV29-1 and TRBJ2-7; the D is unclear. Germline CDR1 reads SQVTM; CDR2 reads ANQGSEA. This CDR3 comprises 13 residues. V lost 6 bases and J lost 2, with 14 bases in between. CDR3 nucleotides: TGCAGCGTCGCTTCTAATGGCCCCTACGAGCAGTACTTC. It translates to CSVASNGPYEQYF.

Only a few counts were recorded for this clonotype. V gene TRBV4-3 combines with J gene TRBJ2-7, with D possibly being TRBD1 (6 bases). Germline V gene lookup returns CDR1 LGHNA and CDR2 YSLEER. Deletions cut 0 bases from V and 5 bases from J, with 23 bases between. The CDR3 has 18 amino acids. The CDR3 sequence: CASSQEWRQAMGHNEQYF. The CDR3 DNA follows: TGCGCCAGCAGCCAAGAATGGCGACAGGCCATGGGCCATAACGAGCAGTACTTC.

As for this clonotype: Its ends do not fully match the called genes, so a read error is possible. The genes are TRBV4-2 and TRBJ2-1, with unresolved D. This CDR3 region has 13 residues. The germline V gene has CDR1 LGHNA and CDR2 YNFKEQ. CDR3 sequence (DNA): TGTGCCATCAGCCTCCGACTTTACAATGAGCAGTTCTTC. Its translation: CAISLRLYNEQFF.